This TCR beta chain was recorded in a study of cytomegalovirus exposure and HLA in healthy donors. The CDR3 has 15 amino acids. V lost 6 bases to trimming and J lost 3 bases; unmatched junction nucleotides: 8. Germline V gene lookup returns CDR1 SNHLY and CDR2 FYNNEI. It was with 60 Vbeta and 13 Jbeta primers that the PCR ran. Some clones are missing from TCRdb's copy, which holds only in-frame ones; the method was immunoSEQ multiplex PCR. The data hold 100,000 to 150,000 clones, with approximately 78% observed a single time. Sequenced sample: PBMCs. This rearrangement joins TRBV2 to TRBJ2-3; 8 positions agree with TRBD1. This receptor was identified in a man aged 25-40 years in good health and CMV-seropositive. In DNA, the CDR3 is TGTGCCAGCAGCAAGGACAGGGTTATAACAGATACGCAGTATTTT. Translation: CASSKDRVITDTQYF.